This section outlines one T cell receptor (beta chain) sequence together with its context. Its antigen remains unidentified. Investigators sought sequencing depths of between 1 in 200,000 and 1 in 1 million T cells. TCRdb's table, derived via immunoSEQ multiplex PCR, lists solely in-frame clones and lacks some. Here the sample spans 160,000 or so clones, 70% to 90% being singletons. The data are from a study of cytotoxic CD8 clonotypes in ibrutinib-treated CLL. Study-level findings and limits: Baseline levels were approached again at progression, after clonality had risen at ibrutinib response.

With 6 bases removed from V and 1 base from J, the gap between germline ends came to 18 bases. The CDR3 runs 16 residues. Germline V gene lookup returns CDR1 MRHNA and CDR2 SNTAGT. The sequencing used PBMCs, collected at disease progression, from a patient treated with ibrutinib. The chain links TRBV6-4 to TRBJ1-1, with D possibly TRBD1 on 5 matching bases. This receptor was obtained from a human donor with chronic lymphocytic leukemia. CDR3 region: CASSFSAGQANTEAFF. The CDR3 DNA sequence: TGTGCCAGCAGCTTCTCCGCGGGGCAGGCGAACACTGAAGCTTTCTTT.